This TCR beta chain was captured in a study of T cell changes during pregnancy in multiple sclerosis (dated by TCRdb to the late 2010s). With regard to the full study: In women with multiple sclerosis, the researchers looked at how the T cell repertoire shifted as pregnancy progressed.

Receptor libraries were prepared by the immunoSEQ multiplex PCR assay. TCRdb stores this immuneACCESS table with in-frame sequences only. Part of the clones is absent; in the studies checked, under half of the shortfall reflects unresolved V genes, and no reason is known for the rest. This sample comprises over 65,000 clones, approximately 89% of them detected only once. The ten largest account for more than 2.5% of the sample. The germline V gene encodes CDR1 MNHNS and CDR2 SASEGT. The CDR3, cysteine through phenylalanine, is 15 amino acids long. The retained sequence is limited to the CDR3, 45 bases, with the frame set at the first base. Trimming accounts for 7 bases at V and 4 bases at J, while the number of junction bases matched to no gene is 10. For this clone: What antigen it recognizes has not been identified. There are no base qualities to consult, and no much larger clone falls within one base.

The sequence links TRBV6-1 to TRBJ2-1; TRBD2 agrees with 7 junctional bases. Material: peripheral blood, obtained in the first trimester of pregnancy. The TCR originated in a female donor with multiple sclerosis, enrolled in a pregnancy study. The CDR3 sequence is CASNGYGGGYNEQFF. The DNA sequence is as follows: TGTGCCAGCAATGGCTATGGGGGGGGTTACAATGAGCAGTTCTTC.